This T cell receptor (beta chain) stems from a study of T cells after yellow fever vaccination. Study-wide results and caveats: The booster response re-showed most primary clones: more than 95% CD4, around 87% CD8.

TCRdb re-called the 5' RACE reads with MiXCR, one entry per CDR3 protein. The sample shows some 110,000 distinct CDR3 sequences, 7.2% of them seen only once. This CDR3 has 13 amino acids. The V end was cut by 4 bases, the J end by 7 bases, with 11 bases between. Germline CDR1 reads MGHDK; CDR2 reads SYGVNS. This clonotype was counted between two and nine times. Its target is not known. The V call is TRBV25-1, the J call TRBJ1-5; D gene uncertain. Source: CD4+ T cells sorted from PBMCs, taken roughly 46 days after the first yellow fever vaccination. The sequence was obtained from a man between 18 and 29 years old who received the YFV17D yellow fever vaccine. The CDR3 loop reads CASSGDIGQPQHF. CDR3 coding DNA: TGTGCCAGCAGTGGTGACATCGGGCAGCCCCAGCATTTT.